This T cell receptor (beta chain) was captured in a study of PD-1 blockade in classical Hodgkin lymphoma. Broader study findings: Complete responders possessed baseline diversity comparable to newly diagnosed patients.

The V and J ends lost 3 bases and 5 bases, in that order; junction bases with no gene match: 8. Per germline, CDR1 SGDLS and CDR2 YYNGEE. The CDR3 totals 15 residues. Turning to this clone: Its antigen is not identified.

Each patient's relapse followed autologous stem cell transplantation, and brentuximab vedotin exposure varied. The patients, who had relapsed/refractory classical Hodgkin lymphoma, achieved best responses of complete response, partial response or progressive disease. Profiled with immunoSEQ multiplex PCR; TCRdb holds only in-frame clones, not every one. The sample includes just under 45,000 clones, approximately 70% seen only once; the top ten take 2.8%. This chain uses TRBV9 with TRBJ2-5; the match to TRBD2 covers 9 bases. The receptor was derived from a human donor with classical Hodgkin lymphoma. Sequenced material: peripheral blood mononuclear cells (PBMCs), taken before the second cycle of nivolumab. CDR3 in amino acids: CASSEGSGSGETQYF. CDR3 nucleotides: TGTGCCAGCAGCGAGGGTAGCGGGAGCGGGGAGACCCAGTACTTC.